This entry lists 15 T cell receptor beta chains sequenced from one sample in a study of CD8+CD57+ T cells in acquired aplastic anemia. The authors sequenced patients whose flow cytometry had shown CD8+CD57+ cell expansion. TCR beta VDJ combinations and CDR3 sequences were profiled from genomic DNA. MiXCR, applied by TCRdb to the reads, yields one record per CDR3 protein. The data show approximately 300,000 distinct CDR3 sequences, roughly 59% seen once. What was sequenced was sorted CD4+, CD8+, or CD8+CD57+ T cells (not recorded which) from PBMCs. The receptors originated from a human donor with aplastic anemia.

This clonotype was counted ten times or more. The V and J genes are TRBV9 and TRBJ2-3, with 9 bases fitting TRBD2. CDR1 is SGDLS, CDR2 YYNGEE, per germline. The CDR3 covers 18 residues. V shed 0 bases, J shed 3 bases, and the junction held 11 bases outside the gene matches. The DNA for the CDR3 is TGTGCCAGCAGCGTAGAGGGTGTGGGGACTAGCAAAACAGATACGCAGTATTTT. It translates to CASSVEGVGTSKTDTQYF.

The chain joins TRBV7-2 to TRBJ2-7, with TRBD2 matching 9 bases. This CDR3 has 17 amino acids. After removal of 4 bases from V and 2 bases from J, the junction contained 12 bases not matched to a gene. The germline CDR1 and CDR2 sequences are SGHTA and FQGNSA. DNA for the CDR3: TGTGCCAGCAGCTCCCATGGGGGGGTAGCGGGGGCCTACGAGCAGTACTTC. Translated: CASSSHGGVAGAYEQYF.

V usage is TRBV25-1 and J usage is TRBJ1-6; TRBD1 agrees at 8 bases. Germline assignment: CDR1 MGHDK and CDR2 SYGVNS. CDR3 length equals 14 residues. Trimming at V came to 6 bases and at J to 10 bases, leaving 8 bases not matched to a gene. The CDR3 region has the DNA TGTGCCAGCAGCATAGGGACAGGCGGCTCACCCCTCCACTTT. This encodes CASSIGTGGSPLHF.

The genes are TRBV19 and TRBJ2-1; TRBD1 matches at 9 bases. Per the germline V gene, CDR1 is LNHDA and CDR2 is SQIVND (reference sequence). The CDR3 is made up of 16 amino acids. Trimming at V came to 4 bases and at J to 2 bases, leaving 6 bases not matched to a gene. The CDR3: CASSTLDRGTYNEQFF. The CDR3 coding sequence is TGTGCCAGTAGTACCCTGGACAGGGGAACCTACAATGAGCAGTTCTTC.

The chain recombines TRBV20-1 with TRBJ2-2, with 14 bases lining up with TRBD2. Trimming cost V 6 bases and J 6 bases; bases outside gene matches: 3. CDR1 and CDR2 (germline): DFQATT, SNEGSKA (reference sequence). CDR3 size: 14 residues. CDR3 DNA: TGCAGTGCGTTGACTAGCGGGAGGGCCGGGGAGCTGTTTTTT. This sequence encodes CSALTSGRAGELFF.

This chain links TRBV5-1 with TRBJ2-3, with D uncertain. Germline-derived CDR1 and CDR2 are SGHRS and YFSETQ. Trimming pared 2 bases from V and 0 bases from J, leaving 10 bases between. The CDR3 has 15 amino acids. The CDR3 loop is CASSFGRSSTDTQYF. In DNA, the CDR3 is TGCGCCAGCAGCTTTGGTCGGTCTAGCACAGATACGCAGTATTTT.

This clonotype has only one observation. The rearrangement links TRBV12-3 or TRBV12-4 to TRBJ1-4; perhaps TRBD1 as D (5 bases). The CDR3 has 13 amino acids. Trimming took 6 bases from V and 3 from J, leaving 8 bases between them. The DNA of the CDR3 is TGTGCCAGCAGACCAGGGTCTAATGAAAAACTGTTTTTT. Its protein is CASRPGSNEKLFF.

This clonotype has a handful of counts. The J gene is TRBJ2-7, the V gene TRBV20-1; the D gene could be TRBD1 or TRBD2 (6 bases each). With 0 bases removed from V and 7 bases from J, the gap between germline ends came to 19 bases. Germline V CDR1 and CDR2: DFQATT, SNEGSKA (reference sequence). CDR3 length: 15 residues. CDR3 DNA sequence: TGCAGTGCTAGAGATAACACCCTGAGGAGGGGGGAGCAGTACTTC. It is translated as CSARDNTLRRGEQYF.

Here the CDR3 DNA reads TGCAGTGCTTGGGGACTAGAACAAGAGACCCAGTACTTC. It is translated as CSAWGLEQETQYF. This chain connects TRBV20-1 to TRBJ2-5; 8 bases agree with TRBD2. V lost 5 bases and J lost 2; bases outside the gene matches: 4. CDR3 length equals 13 residues. The germline V gene encodes CDR1 DFQATT and CDR2 SNEGSKA (reference sequence).

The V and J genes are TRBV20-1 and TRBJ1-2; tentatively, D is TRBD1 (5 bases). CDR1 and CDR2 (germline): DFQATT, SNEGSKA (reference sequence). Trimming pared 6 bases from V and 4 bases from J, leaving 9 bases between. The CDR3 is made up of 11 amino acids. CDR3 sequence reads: CSAPQGYGYTF. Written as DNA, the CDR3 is TGCAGTGCACCCCAGGGCTATGGCTACACCTTC.

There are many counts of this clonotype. This CDR3 is CASSLSGYEQYF. CDR3 nucleotides: TGTGCCAGCAGCTTGTCGGGTTACGAGCAGTACTTC. The chain recombines TRBV7-2 with TRBJ2-7; D unclear. The CDR3 extends over 12 amino acids. The germline gives CDR1 SGHTA, CDR2 FQGNSA. V lost 3 bases to trimming and J lost 4 bases, with 7 bases between them.

The CDR3 spells CAISESRNTGELFF. CDR3 sequence (DNA): TGTGCCATCAGTGAGTCCAGGAACACCGGGGAGCTGTTTTTT. The chain employs TRBV10-3 and TRBJ2-2, with D unclear. The CDR3 has 14 residues. CDR1 ENHRY and CDR2 SYGVKD come from the germline V gene. V was trimmed by 0 bases and J by 1 base, leaving 3 bases between them.

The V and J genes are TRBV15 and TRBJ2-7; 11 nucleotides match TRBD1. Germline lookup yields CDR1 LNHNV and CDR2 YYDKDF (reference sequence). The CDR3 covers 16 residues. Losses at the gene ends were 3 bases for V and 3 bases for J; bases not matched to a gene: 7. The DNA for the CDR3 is TGTGCCACCAGCAGGGACAGGGGGCCGACCTACTACGAGCAGTACTTC. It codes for CATSRDRGPTYYEQYF.

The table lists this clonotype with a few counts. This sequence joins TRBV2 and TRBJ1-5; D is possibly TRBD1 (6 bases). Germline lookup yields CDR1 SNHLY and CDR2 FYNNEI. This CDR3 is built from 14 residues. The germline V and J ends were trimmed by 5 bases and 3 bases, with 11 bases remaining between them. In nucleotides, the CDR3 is TGTGCCAGCAGTTTAACAGGGAACAATCAGCCCCAGCATTTT. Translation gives CASSLTGNNQPQHF.

CDR3 sequence: CASSIVLAGGPGQETQYF. The CDR3 bases are TGTGCCAGTAGTATAGTACTAGCGGGGGGGCCGGGGCAAGAGACCCAGTACTTC. The J gene is TRBJ2-5, the V gene TRBV19; 13 nucleotides agree with TRBD2. The V segment lost 1 base and the J segment 2 bases; nucleotides outside the gene matches: 7. The CDR3 is 18 residues long. The germline V gene has CDR1 LNHDA and CDR2 SQIVND (reference sequence).